This TCR beta chain was captured in a study of blood T cell repertoires in COVID-19. Residents of around 24 US areas, aged roughly 18 to 89 years, made up the participants. Cohort assignment relied on participant-reported clinical history. The table came from immunoSEQ multiplex PCR; TCRdb's copy has only in-frame clones and leaves some out. The table has 150,000 or so clones, under 90% seen once. The CDR3 sequence is 13 residues long. The V end lost 0 bases, the J end lost 6 bases, and 7 bases lay between the germline ends. Looked up from germline, CDR1 is SGDLS and CDR2 is YYNGEE. Sequencing was performed on PBMCs or T cells enriched from blood (not recorded which). This clonotype originated in a man aged 60 to 75 who had recovered from COVID-19. This sequence joins TRBV9 and TRBJ2-1; D unclear. The CDR3 DNA is TGTGCCAGCAGCGTAGGCCAGGCCAATGAGCAGTTCTTC. It yields the protein CASSVGQANEQFF. The whole variable domain, filled in from reference TRBV9 and TRBJ2-1, reads DSGVTQTPKHLITATGQRVTLRCSPRSGDLSVYWYQQSLDQGLQFLIQYYNGEERAKGNILERFSAQQFPDLHSELNLSSLELGDSALYFCASSVGQANEQFFGPGTRLTVL.